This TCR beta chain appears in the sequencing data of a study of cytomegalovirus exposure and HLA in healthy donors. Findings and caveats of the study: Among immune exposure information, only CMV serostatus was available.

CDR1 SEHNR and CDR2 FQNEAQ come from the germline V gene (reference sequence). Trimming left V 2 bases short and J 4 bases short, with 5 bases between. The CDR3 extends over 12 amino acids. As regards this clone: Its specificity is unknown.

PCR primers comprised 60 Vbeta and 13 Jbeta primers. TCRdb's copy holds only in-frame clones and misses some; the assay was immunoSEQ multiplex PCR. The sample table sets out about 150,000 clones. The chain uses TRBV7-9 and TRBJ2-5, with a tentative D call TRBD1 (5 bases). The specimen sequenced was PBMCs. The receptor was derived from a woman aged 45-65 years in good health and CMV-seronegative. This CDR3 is CASSLRGETQYF. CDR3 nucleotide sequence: TGTGCCAGCAGCTTAAGGGGAGAGACCCAGTACTTC.